This T cell receptor beta chain comes out of a study of blood T cell repertoires in COVID-19. Across the whole study: Two negative PCRs, clearance, or symptom resolution were required of recovered Cohort 3 donors.

Authors' analysis steps: Nucleated cell number was recorded as an estimate derived from reference gene primer amplification. This table comes from immunoSEQ multiplex PCR, and its TCRdb copy is limited to in-frame clones, with some not included. V and J calls plus clone size are reproduced from that table; the DNA served to infer D and trimming. In the table there are around 190,000 clones, 85% to 90% of which are singletons. Participants were aged about 18 to 95 years, lived in under 30 US areas, and enrolled virtually. Grouping used clinical history reported by participants in a survey and questionnaire. This CDR3 has 15 amino acids. Trimming pared 5 bases from V and 0 bases from J, leaving 10 bases between. Germline-derived CDR1 and CDR2 are LNHDA and SQIVND (reference sequence).

This receptor was identified in a woman between 35 and 50 years old in a cohort exposed to, infected with or recovered from COVID-19 (not recorded which). The chain carries TRBV19 and TRBJ2-2, with a weak D call TRBD1 (7 bases). Specimen: PBMCs or T cells enriched from blood (not recorded which). CDR3 protein: CASSRGTANTGELFF. The DNA for the CDR3 is TGTGCCAGTAGTCGCGGGACAGCGAACACCGGGGAGCTGTTTTTT.